This T cell receptor beta chain was sequenced in a study of HIV-infected children after antiretroviral therapy interruption. On the study more broadly: Median age was about 10 years (interruption) and roughly 8 years (continuous). Most participating children were previously exposed to EBV and CMV. Interruption-arm sampling covered weeks 0, 12, interruption end (24 or 48), and about 3 years post-study.

The TCR library was built from RNA with a 3' RACE protocol and unique molecular identifiers. TCRdb redid the calling of the 3' RACE reads with MiXCR, one entry per CDR3 protein. The profile shows fewer than 45,000 distinct CDR3 sequences, less than 8.5% of them singletons. Germline V gene data show CDR1 as SGHRS and CDR2 as YFSETQ. The CDR3 totals 15 residues. V shed 4 bases and J shed 3 bases, with 16 bases lying between them. Treatment given: PENTA 11 planned treatment interruption arm or continuous ART arm. Naive CD4+ CD45RA+ CD45RO- T cells were sorted from thawed PBMCs. This TCR came from a pool of human donors with HIV. Material: CD45RA+ CD4+ T cells from PBMCs, pooled from several time points, obtained from a donor given antiretroviral therapy, either interrupted or continuous. Subset noted: naive CD4+ CD45RA+ CD45RO- T cells. The V and J genes are TRBV5-1 and TRBJ1-1; tentative D call: TRBD1 (6 bases). The DNA for the CDR3 is TGCGCCAGCAGCCCACTACAGGGTGAGTACACTGAAGCTTTCTTT. Protein: CASSPLQGEYTEAFF.